This T cell receptor beta chain emerged from a study of OX40 agonist ivuxolimab in advanced cancers. Study-wide background: Three patients got partial responses; one had hepatocellular carcinoma and two had cutaneous melanoma. Overall study results and limits: Expanded clones were, on average, more numerous in CD8+ T cells than in CD4+.

Researchers took blood at baseline, on cycle 4 day 1, and on cycle 7 day 1. TCRdb's copy holds only in-frame clones and misses some; the assay was immunoSEQ multiplex PCR. This table holds about 28,000 clones, 86% found once. A word on this clone: What it binds is unknown.

This sample comprised CD4+ or CD8+ T cells sorted from blood, obtained in a trial of the OX40 agonist ivuxolimab. The source of this sequence is an adult with an advanced solid tumor such as melanoma, head and neck, liver or kidney cancer.

The CDR3 reads CATSRDSSGENTGELFF. CDR3 nucleotides: TGTGCCACCAGCAGAGACTCTAGCGGGGAGAACACCGGGGAGCTGTTTTTT. This sequence joins TRBV15 and TRBJ2-2; 9 positions match TRBD2. Germline-derived CDR1 and CDR2 are LNHNV and YYDKDF (reference sequence). Germline trimming cut 0 bases from V and 1 base from J; bases unmatched to any gene: 3. This CDR3 contains 17 residues. The full variable domain, with the rest looked up from reference TRBV15 and TRBJ2-2, is DAMVIQNPRYQVTQFGKPVTLSCSQTLNHNVMYWYQQKSSQAPKLLFHYYDKDFNNEADTPDNFQSRRPNTSFCFLDIRSPGLGDTAMYLCATSRDSSGENTGELFFGEGSRLTVL.